This TCR beta chain appears in the sequencing data of a study of blood T cell repertoires in COVID-19. Across the study: Whether acute or convalescent, the COVID-19 samples came from the United States, Italy and Spain.

The CDR3 runs 15 residues. Germline V gives CDR1 SGHNT, CDR2 YYREEE (reference sequence). Trimming shortened V by 0 bases and J by 3 bases, and 11 bases separated the two germline ends. Data came from immunoSEQ multiplex PCR; TCRdb stores just in-frame clones and leaves some out. The sample lists approximately 180,000 clones, around 87% occurring once. The TCR was taken from a man aged 40-49 years with active or convalescent COVID-19. The sequenced sample consisted of peripheral blood. This chain uses TRBV5-4 with TRBJ2-3; a possible D gene is TRBD1 (6 bases). Here the CDR3 DNA reads TGTGCCAGCAGCTTGGCCAACAGGGTAACAGATACGCAGTATTTT. It codes for CASSLANRVTDTQYF.